This is a list of T cell receptor beta chains from one sample in a study of blood T cell repertoires in COVID-19. Data came from immunoSEQ multiplex PCR; TCRdb stores just in-frame clones and leaves some out. The sample lists 400,000 to 450,000 clones, about 87% occurring once. Specimen: peripheral blood. These receptors all come from a man younger than 35 with COVID-19, enrolled during active disease. Each CDR3 is given with its conserved first and last residue. D genes are given only for firm matches. Only part of the rows carry a size: once, few, many, or a class if the clone is expanded.

TGTGCCAGCAGCCGCCGACAGGGGGTGAATCAGCCCCAGCATTTT	CASSRRQGVNQPQHF	NA	TRBD1	TRBV7-8	TRBJ1-5
TGCGCCAGCAGCTTGGTTGGCGGGAGGAACGAGCAGTACTTC	CASSLVGGRNEQYF	NA	TRBD2	TRBV5-1	TRBJ2-7
TGCGCCAGCAGCTTGGAGGGACACCTTTCCTACAATGAGCAGTTCTTC	CASSLEGHLSYNEQFF	NA	NA	TRBV5-1	TRBJ2-1
TGTGCCAGCAGCCCACAAGCGGGCAGGAGCTCCTACGAGCAGTACTTC	CASSPQAGRSSYEQYF	NA	NA	TRBV9	TRBJ2-7
TGTGCCACGCATCCTGGGCAGGGGAACACTGAAGCTTTCTTT	CATHPGQGNTEAFF	NA	NA	TRBV19	TRBJ1-1
TGTGCCAGTAGTATAGTATCTTACGCGGGATCTGGGGCCAACGTCCTGACTTTC	CASSIVSYAGSGANVLTF	NA	NA	TRBV19	TRBJ2-6
TGTGCCAGCTCAGCCGGGACAGGGGCACATCAGCCCCAGCATTTT	CASSAGTGAHQPQHF	NA	TRBD1	TRBV18	TRBJ1-5
TGTGCCAGTAGTGCCACCGGGACTAGCGGCTACGAGCAGTACTTC	CASSATGTSGYEQYF	NA	TRBD2	TRBV19	TRBJ2-7
TGTGCCAGCAAACGGACAGGGGTCAACTACGAGCAGTACTTC	CASKRTGVNYEQYF	NA	TRBD1	TRBV6-5	TRBJ2-7
TGCAGCGTTGAAGGGACACACGAGCAGTACTTC	CSVEGTHEQYF	NA	NA	TRBV29-1	TRBJ2-7
TGTGCCAGCAGCTTCGGTCCAGGCCTCCAAGAGACCCAGTACTTC	CASSFGPGLQETQYF	NA	NA	TRBV11-2	TRBJ2-5
TGTGCCAGCAGCTCACGGGACATACATAATTCACCCCTCCACTTT	CASSSRDIHNSPLHF	NA	NA	TRBV7-2	TRBJ1-6
TGTGCCAGTAGTAATAGGACTAGCGGGACCAAATCCTACGAGCAGTACTTC	CASSNRTSGTKSYEQYF	NA	TRBD2	TRBV19	TRBJ2-7
TGCAGCGTTGGGGGGGATCAGCCCCAGCATTTT	CSVGGDQPQHF	NA	NA	TRBV29-1	TRBJ1-5
TGTGCCAGCAGCGTTCTAGCGGGAGTTGTAGGCGGGGAGCTGTTTTTT	CASSVLAGVVGGELFF	NA	TRBD2	TRBV9	TRBJ2-2
TGTGCCAGTAGTGTACAGGTGTCTGGCACTGAAGCTTTCTTT	CASSVQVSGTEAFF	NA	NA	TRBV19	TRBJ1-1
TGTGCCAGCAGGGACAGGGCAGTCGCCACTGAAGCTTTCTTT	CASRDRAVATEAFF	few	TRBD1	TRBV6-5	TRBJ1-1
TGTGCCAGACCCCCGCAAGACAGGGGGCGCGTACTAGACTACAATGAGCAGTTCTTC	CARPPQDRGRVLDYNEQFF	NA	TRBD1	TRBV2	TRBJ2-1
TGTGCCAGCAGCATCGGGACAGGGGAAATTCGGAACACTGAAGCTTTCTTT	CASSIGTGEIRNTEAFF	few	TRBD1	TRBV5-4	TRBJ1-1
TGTGCCAGCAGCCCCGTGACTAGCGGGGGAGGGGCCGGGGAGCTGTTTTTT	CASSPVTSGGGAGELFF	NA	TRBD2	TRBV3-1/TRBV3-2	TRBJ2-2
TGTGCCAGCAGCTTAGCTCAGGGTGGCAATCAGCCCCAGCATTTT	CASSLAQGGNQPQHF	few	NA	TRBV7-8	TRBJ1-5
TGCAGCGTTCGAGACACAACCTACGAGCAGTACTTC	CSVRDTTYEQYF	NA	NA	TRBV29-1	TRBJ2-7
TGTGCCAGCAGTGAGAAGCCGGGAGATCGACGTGGCTACACCTTC	CASSEKPGDRRGYTF	NA	NA	TRBV25-1	TRBJ1-2